This T cell receptor (beta chain) derives from a study of cytotoxic CD8 clonotypes in ibrutinib-treated CLL. This clone was seen more than once but under ten times. TCRdb keeps only in-frame clones here, not all; method: immunoSEQ multiplex PCR. Of around 330,000 clones detected, under 70% appear once; the ten largest clones hold roughly 6%. The sequence came from a human donor with chronic lymphocytic leukemia. Source: PBMCs, taken after 36 months of ibrutinib treatment.

CDR3 region: CASSRTGAASGNTIYF. DNA of the CDR3: TGCGCCAGCAGCAGAACAGGGGCCGCCTCTGGAAACACCATATATTTT. The rearrangement uses TRBV5-1 and TRBJ1-3; 7 bases align to TRBD1. This CDR3 is 16 amino acids long. Trimming at V came to 4 bases and at J to 0 bases, leaving 7 bases not matched to a gene. Germline CDR1 is SGHRS and CDR2 is YFSETQ.